What follows are 11 T cell receptor beta chains derived from one specimen sequenced in a study of blood T cell repertoires in COVID-19. Some clones are missing from TCRdb's copy, which holds only in-frame ones; the method was immunoSEQ multiplex PCR. The sample carries over 95,000 clones, around 84% recorded once. The specimen was peripheral blood. The receptors stem from a human donor in a cohort sampled during active COVID-19.

This chain connects TRBV9 to TRBJ2-2; 8 nucleotides line up with TRBD2. The CDR3 has 16 residues. CDR1 is SGDLS and CDR2 is YYNGEE in the germline V gene. V lost 4 bases to trimming and J lost 2 bases; unmatched junction nucleotides: 7. CDR3 region: CASSPAGGGNTGELFF. The CDR3 DNA sequence: TGTGCCAGCAGCCCAGCCGGGGGGGGAAACACCGGGGAGCTGTTTTTT.

CDR3 coding DNA: TGTGCCAGCAGCTCCGGGACAGGAGCCTACGAGCAGTACTTC. Amino acid sequence: CASSSGTGAYEQYF. The chain combines TRBV5-6 with TRBJ2-7, with 8 bases aligning to TRBD1. The germline V gene encodes CDR1 SGHDT and CDR2 YYEEEE. V was clipped by 3 bases and J by 2 bases; unmatched bases: 4. This CDR3 contains 14 residues.

This chain links TRBV4-3 with TRBJ1-1; D is uncertain. The length of the CDR3 is 16 residues. Per the germline V gene, CDR1 is LGHNA and CDR2 is YSLEER. V lost 0 bases and J 4 bases, leaving 15 bases between the germline ends. In DNA form, the CDR3 reads TGCGCCAGCAGCCAAGATAGTGGTGGATCGGGCACTGAAGCTTTCTTT. It yields the protein CASSQDSGGSGTEAFF.

This chain connects TRBV6-6 to TRBJ2-7; tentatively, D is TRBD1 (7 bases). There are 13 residues in the CDR3. CDR1 and CDR2 from the germline V gene are MNHNY and SVGAGI (reference sequence). Trimming cost V 5 bases and J 2 bases, with 10 bases left between them. The CDR3 coding sequence is TGTGCCAGCAGTCCAGGGGGGACCTACGAGCAGTACTTC. Its protein is CASSPGGTYEQYF.

The chain links TRBV7-3 to TRBJ2-1; D is unresolved. This CDR3 is 13 amino acids long. Trimming removed 1 base at V and 5 bases at J, with 6 bases between. Germline V CDR1 and CDR2: SGHTA, FQGTGA. This CDR3 reads CASSLNTNNEQFF. CDR3 bases: TGTGCCAGCAGCTTAAACACAAACAATGAGCAGTTCTTC.

The chain carries TRBV27 and TRBJ1-5; TRBD1 is a possible D gene (5 bases). CDR1 is MNHEY and CDR2 is SMNVEV in the germline V gene (reference sequence). Trimming removed 6 bases at V and 4 bases at J, with 16 bases between. The CDR3 covers 15 residues. CDR3 DNA: TGTGCCAGCAGCCCGGTGGGGGGGAGGAATCAGCCCCAGCATTTT. Translating it yields CASSPVGGRNQPQHF.

This sequence joins TRBV5-1 and TRBJ1-6, with a weak D call TRBD1 (5 bases). V was trimmed by 1 base and J by 6 bases, leaving 8 bases between them. Germline CDR1 is SGHRS and CDR2 is YFSETQ. This CDR3 has 14 amino acids. The CDR3 nucleotides are TGCGCCAGCAGCTTGTCGACAGCTAATTCACCCCTCCACTTT. Its protein product is CASSLSTANSPLHF.

The chain is built from TRBV7-2 and TRBJ2-7; D might be TRBD2 (6 bases). Germline V gene data show CDR1 as SGHTA and CDR2 as FQGNSA. CDR3 length: 16 amino acids. The V end lost 1 base, the J end lost 3 bases, and 16 bases lay between the germline ends. The CDR3 here is CASSLGLAGSIYEQYF. CDR3 DNA sequence: TGTGCCAGCAGCTTAGGACTGGCGGGGTCAATCTACGAGCAGTACTTC.

The chain uses TRBV19 and TRBJ2-3; D call uncertain. Germline V gene sequence: CDR1 LNHDA, CDR2 SQIVND (reference sequence). The CDR3 is 13 residues long. Deletions cut 2 bases from V and 3 bases from J, with 6 bases between. CDR3 loop: CASSITGTDTQYF. The CDR3 region has the DNA TGTGCCAGTAGTATAACCGGGACAGATACGCAGTATTTT.

This chain connects TRBV5-4 to TRBJ2-5; tentatively, D is TRBD1 (6 bases). Trimming took 2 bases from V and 3 from J, leaving 8 bases between them. The CDR3 is made up of 13 amino acids. CDR1 SGHNT and CDR2 YYREEE come from the germline V gene (reference sequence). CDR3 protein: CASSFKGEETQYF. In DNA form, the CDR3 reads TGTGCCAGCAGCTTTAAGGGGGAAGAGACCCAGTACTTC.

The rearrangement links TRBV5-5 to TRBJ2-3; TRBD2 matches at 10 bases. J gave up 6 bases and V 2 bases, and 3 bases lay outside the gene matches. The germline CDR1 and CDR2 sequences are SGHKS and YYEKEE (reference sequence). The CDR3 contains 14 residues. Written as DNA, the CDR3 is TGTGCCAGCAGCTTTCTAGCGGGGGCGGATACGCAGTATTTT. The encoded protein is CASSFLAGADTQYF.